The next 21 T cell receptor beta chains were all read from a single sample in a study of CD8 T cells in Susac syndrome. Reverse transcription of roughly 0.45 to 1 ug RNA was performed with random hexamers. One entry per CDR3 protein, called by TCRdb with MiXCR from the immunoSEQ multiplex PCR reads. The sample includes 130,000 to 150,000 distinct CDR3 sequences, 94% of them seen just once. Sequenced input: CD8+ T cells from PBMCs. Receptor source: a human donor in good health.

This clonotype is a singleton in its sample. The J gene is TRBJ2-7, the V gene TRBV13; a possible D gene is TRBD2 (6 bases). Germline V gene lookup returns CDR1 PRHDT and CDR2 FYEKMQ (reference sequence). V lost 10 bases to trimming and J lost 4 bases, with 14 bases between them. There are 12 residues in the CDR3. This CDR3 is CAIGSGGYEQYF. The DNA for the CDR3 is TGTGCCATCGGGAGTGGTGGTTACGAGCAGTACTTC.

The V and J genes are TRBV30 and TRBJ2-1; possibly TRBD2 for D (5 bases). Germline lookup yields CDR1 GTSNPN and CDR2 SVGIG (reference sequence). The CDR3 has 13 residues. V was trimmed by 0 bases and J by 8 bases, leaving 11 bases between them. The DNA for the CDR3 is TGTGCCTGGAGTGTTGAGGACGGGGATGAGCAGTTCTTC. Its translation is CAWSVEDGDEQFF.

This chain joins TRBV29-1 and TRBJ1-1, with a tentative D call TRBD1 (6 bases). This CDR3 is built from 10 residues. Germline V gene data show CDR1 as SQVTM and CDR2 as ANQGSEA. V lost 3 bases, J lost 11 bases, and 10 bases lay in between. Written as DNA, the CDR3 is TGCAGCGTTGACGGGACATCGGCTTTCTTT. Protein sequence: CSVDGTSAFF.

V gene TRBV28 combines with J gene TRBJ1-1; D remains unclear. Germline values: CDR1 MDHEN, CDR2 SYDVKM. CDR3 length: 13 residues. The ends were cut back, 3 bases at V and 1 base at J, with 6 bases in the middle. CDR3 nucleotides: TGTGCCAGCAGTTTGGTCCGGAACACTGAAGCTTTCTTT. It codes for CASSLVRNTEAFF.

The chain is built from TRBV9 and TRBJ2-7; 9 nucleotides align to TRBD1. Losses at the gene ends were 3 bases for V and 4 bases for J; bases not matched to a gene: 8. CDR3 length: 15 amino acids. The germline gives CDR1 SGDLS, CDR2 YYNGEE. The CDR3 nucleotides read TGTGCCAGCAGCGAGAAGGACAGGGGCGGATACGAGCAGTACTTC. Residues: CASSEKDRGGYEQYF.

In this sample, this clonotype turned up once. The rearrangement links TRBV9 to TRBJ2-3; no reliable D call. Germline lookup yields CDR1 SGDLS and CDR2 YYNGEE. Trimming removed 0 bases from V and 0 bases from J, with 5 bases in between. The length of the CDR3 is 14 residues. CDR3: CASSVEKSTDTQYF. DNA of the CDR3: TGTGCCAGCAGCGTAGAGAAGAGCACAGATACGCAGTATTTT.

V and J are TRBV29-1 and TRBJ1-1, with no clear D. CDR1 and CDR2 from the germline V gene are SQVTM and ANQGSEA. The CDR3 has 11 amino acids. The V gene lost 6 bases and the J gene lost 1 base, with 6 bases spanning the gap. The CDR3 bases are TGCAGCGTCCAGACGAACACTGAAGCTTTCTTT. Amino acid sequence: CSVQTNTEAFF.

This chain connects TRBV20-1 to TRBJ2-5; 9 positions match TRBD2. This CDR3 region has 17 residues. Germline CDR1 and CDR2: DFQATT and SNEGSKA (reference sequence). The V and J ends lost 0 bases and 2 bases, in that order; junction bases with no gene match: 10. This chain's CDR3 is CSARDSRGSGSQETQYF. CDR3 coding DNA: TGCAGTGCTAGAGACTCCCGGGGTAGCGGGAGTCAAGAGACCCAGTACTTC.

The V gene is TRBV28, the J gene TRBJ1-2; 9 nucleotides match TRBD1. V lost 5 bases to trimming and J lost 8 bases; unmatched junction nucleotides: 12. The CDR3 is 15 residues long. The V gene's germline CDR1 is MDHEN and CDR2 SYDVKM. The CDR3 reads CASSRTGDALGGYTF. CDR3 nucleotide sequence: TGTGCCAGCAGTAGGACAGGGGACGCCCTAGGAGGCTACACCTTC.

The chain uses TRBV13 and TRBJ2-1; D uncertain. Trimming shortened V by 0 bases and J by 9 bases, and 6 bases separated the two germline ends. The CDR3 has 12 residues. The V gene's germline CDR1 is PRHDT and CDR2 FYEKMQ (reference sequence). CDR3 loop: CASSLGSSEQFF. DNA of the CDR3: TGTGCCAGCAGCTTAGGTAGTAGTGAGCAGTTCTTC.

The chain joins TRBV20-1 to TRBJ2-7, with D perhaps TRBD2 (5 bases). The V end lost 5 bases, the J end lost 0 bases, and 11 bases lay between the germline ends. The length of the CDR3 is 13 residues. Per germline, CDR1 DFQATT and CDR2 SNEGSKA (reference sequence). The CDR3 reads CSAGLGSSYEQYF. The CDR3 nucleotides are TGCAGTGCTGGTCTAGGGAGCTCCTACGAGCAGTACTTC.

This clonotype was seen once. This chain links TRBV27 with TRBJ2-7; D is unresolved. Trimming pared 2 bases from V and 9 bases from J, leaving 20 bases between. Germline loops: CDR1 MNHEY, CDR2 SMNVEV (reference sequence). The CDR3 covers 15 residues. The CDR3 coding sequence is TGTGCCAGCAGTTTAAGTACGGCTTCTGTTTTGGGGCAGTACTTC. It codes for CASSLSTASVLGQYF.

The CDR3 DNA is TGTGCCAGCAGGGGAACAGGGAACACTGAAGCTTTCTTT. This sequence encodes CASRGTGNTEAFF. The rearrangement joins TRBV25-1 to TRBJ1-1; possible D gene TRBD1, 5 bases. This CDR3 comprises 13 residues. CDR1 is MGHDK and CDR2 is SYGVNS in the germline V gene. The V end lost 6 bases, the J end lost 1 base, and 9 bases lay between the germline ends.

This clonotype came up once. The CDR3 region is CASGIAGGSYEQYF. The CDR3 region has the DNA TGTGCCAGCGGGATAGCGGGAGGCTCCTACGAGCAGTACTTC. The chain recombines TRBV28 with TRBJ2-7; TRBD2 matches 10 bases. The J segment lost 0 bases and the V segment lost 8 bases, leaving 4 bases of the junction unmatched. Germline lookup yields CDR1 MDHEN and CDR2 SYDVKM. This CDR3 comprises 14 residues. The full variable domain, rest sourced from reference TRBV28 and TRBJ2-7, is DVKVTQSSRYLVKRTGEKVFLECVQDMDHENMFWYRQDPGLGLRLIYFSYDVKMKEKGDIPEGYSVSREKKERFSLILESASTNQTSMYLCASGIAGGSYEQYFGPGTRLTVT.

This chain uses TRBV23-1 with TRBJ2-1; no clear D. TRBV23-1 is placed among ORFs of uncertain function. The CDR3 totals 16 residues. The germline V and J ends were trimmed by 6 bases and 5 bases, with 20 bases remaining between them. CDR3 sequence (DNA): TGCGCCAGCAGCCTTAGGAGAGTCCAGGATCACAATGAGCAGTTCTTC. Residues: CASSLRRVQDHNEQFF.

V and J are TRBV24-1 and TRBJ1-1; 9 bases fit TRBD1. Trimming cost V 10 bases and J 5 bases; bases outside gene matches: 13. This CDR3 contains 15 residues. Germline V gives CDR1 KGHDR, CDR2 SFDVKD. CDR3 region: CATANDRGGRTEAFF. The CDR3 DNA is TGTGCCACTGCTAACGACAGGGGGGGGCGGACTGAAGCTTTCTTT.

The genes are TRBV2 and TRBJ2-1; D gene ambiguous. Germline V CDR1 and CDR2: SNHLY, FYNNEI. This CDR3 contains 12 residues. With 1 base removed from V and 5 bases from J, the gap between germline ends came to 3 bases. In DNA, the CDR3 is TGTGCCAGCAGTGAAGTAGACAATGAGCAGTTCTTC. It specifies CASSEVDNEQFF.

Only one count was recorded for this clonotype. This rearrangement joins TRBV30 to TRBJ1-5; D gene uncertain. This CDR3 contains 12 residues. In germline, CDR1 is GTSNPN, CDR2 SVGIG (reference sequence). Trimming removed 1 base at V and 5 bases at J, with 6 bases between. The DNA of the CDR3 is TGTGCCTGGAGTGGCGGGGATCAGCCCCAGCATTTT. This translates into CAWSGGDQPQHF.

This sequence joins TRBV4-3 and TRBJ1-1; 10 bases match TRBD1. The CDR3 spans 16 residues. The trim removed 5 bases at V and 0 bases at J, leaving 6 bases unmatched. Germline CDR1 is LGHNA and CDR2 is YSLEER. The CDR3 is CASSWDRGEMNTEAFF. The CDR3 nucleotides read TGCGCCAGCAGCTGGGACAGGGGAGAAATGAACACTGAAGCTTTCTTT.

This clonotype appeared once. The chain joins TRBV15 to TRBJ1-5; D gene uncertain. The CDR3 runs to 14 residues. V lost 9 bases to trimming and J lost 0 bases, with 12 bases between them. The germline V gene has CDR1 LNHNV and CDR2 YYDKDF (reference sequence). This CDR3 is CATGSGFSNQPQHF. The DNA of the CDR3 is TGTGCCACGGGATCCGGTTTTAGCAATCAGCCCCAGCATTTT.

This clonotype was seen only once. The chain joins TRBV27 to TRBJ1-2; D uncertain. CDR3 size: 13 residues. Per the germline V gene, CDR1 is MNHEY and CDR2 is SMNVEV (reference sequence). Trimming cost V 5 bases and J 8 bases, with 15 bases left between them. Here the CDR3 reads CASSGGHTRGYTF. The CDR3 DNA reads TGTGCCAGCAGTGGAGGTCACACCAGGGGCTACACCTTC.